This TCR beta chain was observed in a study of T cells in Graves' hyperthyroidism and ophthalmopathy. This clonotype has at least ten counts. Antigen: not known. Overall study results and limits: The blood repertoire included most of the expanded thyroid clonotypes above 0.001.

Amplified TCR beta CDR3 regions came from RNA transcripts. Researchers ran a first-round RT-PCR on the TCR CDR3 using the HTBI primer set. TCRdb re-derived calls from the multiplex PCR reads in MiXCR, one entry per CDR3 protein. The profile covers a few hundred thousand distinct CDR3 sequences, with 15% to 20% appearing a single time and 3% to 4% taken by the ten largest. V was clipped by 4 bases and J by 6 bases, with 9 bases between them. From germline, CDR1 is DFQATT and CDR2 SNEGSKA (reference sequence). CDR3 size: 11 residues. The V and J genes are TRBV20-1 and TRBJ1-2; D is possibly TRBD1 (5 bases). Sequencing used blood. The TCR originated in a middle-aged woman with Graves' ophthalmopathy. The CDR3 reads CSAKKGNGYTF. The CDR3 bases are TGCAGTGCTAAAAAGGGGAATGGCTACACCTTC.